This T cell receptor (beta chain) was profiled in a study of shared clonotypes between healthy human individuals. Study-level points and caveats: Generally, estimated richness proved larger in naive subsets than it did in memory subsets.

The repertoire was sequenced with immunoSEQ multiplex PCR; TCRdb's copy has only in-frame clones and lacks some. The data hold 1.5 million to 2.5 million clones, with about 95% observed a single time. As regards this clone: What it binds is not known.

Trimming stripped 2 bases from V and 2 bases from J, with 7 bases between. The CDR3 contains 14 residues. Germline lookup yields CDR1 SGHTA and CDR2 FQGNSA. It was CD45RO-negative cells, positively selected for CCR7, that made up naive CD8 cells, with terminally differentiated effector memory CD45RA+ cells excluded. The receptor's source is a man in his late teens or twenties in good health. The rearrangement joins TRBV7-2 to TRBJ2-1; unclear D gene. Sequenced material: naive CD8+ T cells sorted from blood. DNA for the CDR3: TGTGCCAGCAGCTTAAACCCCGCCTACAATGAGCAGTTCTTC. It yields the protein CASSLNPAYNEQFF.